Only a few counts were recorded for the clone carrying this TCR beta chain. The antigen is unknown. TCRalpha and TCRbeta libraries used 5'RACE with constant-segment primers and UMIs. One entry per CDR3 protein, called by TCRdb with MiXCR from the 5' RACE reads. The sample contains a few hundred thousand distinct CDR3 sequences, around 16% of which appear only once. This sample is part of a study of T-cell memory formation after mild COVID-19. In the study overall: Largely, TCR clusters stayed within a single donor.

Findings and caveats of the study: Chiefly within CM and EM were the contracting CD4+ clones; CD8+ ones were within EMRA. The finding that pre-infection memory included some responding clones suggested that cross-reactive memory joined.

This CDR3 has 14 amino acids. Trimming took off 4 bases at V and 6 bases at J, with 14 bases between the two ends. Per the germline V gene, CDR1 is SGHTA and CDR2 is FQGNSA. The sequencing sample was made of PBMCs or a T cell subset sorted from them (not recorded which). The chain links TRBV7-2 to TRBJ2-3, with a tentative D call TRBD1 (7 bases). The sequence came from a man between 18 and 29 years old who had mild COVID-19 (a few samples of this study predate the infection). Cell type and time point are not known. The CDR3 sequence: CASSSGGLADTQYF. The CDR3 coding sequence is TGTGCCAGCAGCTCAGGGGGGCTAGCGGATACGCAGTATTTT.